The 31 T cell receptor beta chains in this list originate from one sample, sequenced in a study of blood T cell repertoires in COVID-19. Sequencing used immunoSEQ multiplex PCR; TCRdb keeps in-frame clones, though not all of them. The table has hundreds of thousands of clones, roughly nine tenths seen once. The material sequenced was peripheral blood. Receptors originate from a woman between 45 and 65 years old with acute or convalescent COVID-19.

The rearrangement links TRBV5-4 to TRBJ2-2; D is ambiguous. There are 14 residues in the CDR3. Germline CDR1 is SGHNT and CDR2 is YYREEE (reference sequence). Trimming stripped 9 bases from V and 4 bases from J, with 16 bases between. The CDR3 region is CATASGSFTGELFF. CDR3 in DNA: TGTGCCACAGCCTCCGGGTCCTTCACCGGGGAGCTGTTTTTT.

This chain connects TRBV2 to TRBJ1-2; 7 bases agree with TRBD1. CDR1 SNHLY and CDR2 FYNNEI come from the germline V gene. V shed 5 bases, J shed 7 bases, and the junction held 4 bases outside the gene matches. The length of the CDR3 is 12 residues. This CDR3 is CASSPTGVGYTF. The CDR3 DNA follows: TGTGCCAGCAGTCCAACAGGGGTTGGCTACACCTTC.

The V call is TRBV10-3, the J call TRBJ2-7; 10 positions agree with TRBD1. Germline V gives CDR1 ENHRY, CDR2 SYGVKD. There are 16 residues in the CDR3. Trimming removed 2 bases from V and 3 bases from J; junction bases left unmatched: 7. The CDR3 region has the DNA TGTGCCATCAGTGAGCCTGGACAGGGGGAGGACTACGAGCAGTACTTC. It specifies CAISEPGQGEDYEQYF.

The DNA of the CDR3 is TGCGCCAGCAGCCAAGTCCTAGAGGGGGACGGTAATTCACCCCTCCACTTT. It codes for CASSQVLEGDGNSPLHF. The chain carries TRBV4-3 and TRBJ1-6; D possibly corresponds to TRBD1 (6 bases). With 1 base removed from V and 6 bases from J, the gap between germline ends came to 16 bases. This CDR3 comprises 17 residues. CDR1 and CDR2 from the germline V gene are LGHNA and YSLEER.

This rearrangement joins TRBV19 to TRBJ1-5, with a possible D match to TRBD1 (5 bases). CDR1 is LNHDA, CDR2 SQIVND, per germline (reference sequence). V was pared by 10 bases and J by 7 bases, with 14 bases between. The CDR3 contains 12 residues. The CDR3 coding sequence is TGTGCCATTAGAAACGACAGACAGCCCCAGCATTTT. Translated: CAIRNDRQPQHF.

The rearrangement joins TRBV2 to TRBJ2-1; TRBD2 agrees at 8 bases. CDR1 and CDR2 (germline): SNHLY, FYNNEI. The CDR3 is made up of 14 amino acids. V lost 2 bases, J lost 6 bases, and 3 bases stayed unmatched. For the CDR3, the DNA is TGTGCCAGCAGTGAACGACTAGCGATCAATGAGCAGTTCTTC. Its translation is CASSERLAINEQFF.

This sequence joins TRBV7-8 and TRBJ2-7; 8 nucleotides align to TRBD2. Germline CDR1 and CDR2: SGHVS and FQNEAQ. The CDR3 sequence is 11 residues long. The V gene end was trimmed by 8 bases and the J gene end by 3 bases; junction bases not matched to a gene: 0. CDR3 protein: CASGTSYEQYF. CDR3 bases: TGTGCCAGCGGGACTAGCTACGAGCAGTACTTC.

J is TRBJ1-3 and V is TRBV10-3; D is undetermined. The CDR3 loop spans 14 amino acids. Germline CDR1 is ENHRY and CDR2 is SYGVKD. The V gene lost 6 bases and the J gene lost 4 bases, with 13 bases spanning the gap. CDR3 sequence: CAISPLAGGNTIYF. The CDR3, as DNA: TGTGCCATCAGCCCGTTAGCGGGAGGAAACACCATATATTTT.

V gene TRBV21-1 combines with J gene TRBJ2-5; TRBD1 reflects the table's D call only, with no check against the DNA. TRBV21-1 is classified as a pseudogene. CDR3 length equals 13 residues. CDR3 sequence (DNA): TGTGCCAGCAGAACAGGGGTCGATGAGACCCAGTACTTC. Its translation: CASRTGVDETQYF.

The V gene is TRBV7-2, the J gene TRBJ2-7, with 7 bases fitting TRBD1. V dropped 5 bases and J dropped 3; count of bases not matched to a gene: 10. CDR1 and CDR2 (germline): SGHTA, FQGNSA. The CDR3 is 15 amino acids. The CDR3 DNA is TGTGCCAGCAGCAAAACCGGGACAGTAGTCTACGAGCAGTACTTC. Translation gives CASSKTGTVVYEQYF.

This sequence joins TRBV27 and TRBJ1-5, with TRBD1 as a possible D gene (6 bases). The germline gives CDR1 MNHEY, CDR2 SMNVEV (reference sequence). Trimming pared 6 bases from V and 4 bases from J, leaving 19 bases between. The CDR3 is made up of 16 amino acids. The CDR3, as DNA: TGTGCCAGCAGACCTCAAGGGGGTTTAGGAAATCAGCCCCAGCATTTT. The encoded protein is CASRPQGGLGNQPQHF.

The rearrangement joins TRBV4-3 to TRBJ2-5, with 9 bases fitting TRBD1. This CDR3 is built from 15 residues. The germline V gene has CDR1 LGHNA and CDR2 YSLEER. The V gene end was trimmed by 0 bases and the J gene end by 4 bases; junction bases not matched to a gene: 3. CDR3 coding DNA: TGCGCCAGCAGCCAAGATTACAGGGGGCCAGAGACCCAGTACTTC. It is translated as CASSQDYRGPETQYF.

The V and J genes are TRBV19 and TRBJ1-1; TRBD1 matches at 8 bases. This CDR3 contains 13 residues. Germline V gene sequence: CDR1 LNHDA, CDR2 SQIVND (reference sequence). V lost 1 base and J lost 13; bases outside the gene matches: 8. The CDR3 nucleotides read TGTGCCAGTAGTATAGGACAGGGGCGTGAGGTTTTCTTT. As protein: CASSIGQGREVFF.

This sequence joins TRBV3-1 (or the pseudogene TRBV3-2) and TRBJ2-5; 12 nucleotides match TRBD2. Trimming took 4 bases from V and 1 from J; bases not matched to a gene: 13. Per germline, CDR1 LGHDT and CDR2 YNNKEL (reference sequence). This CDR3 is built from 19 residues. The CDR3 region is CASSPREASGRETQETQYF. As DNA, the CDR3 is TGTGCCAGCAGCCCCCGGGAGGCTAGCGGGAGGGAAACCCAAGAGACCCAGTACTTC.

The table lists this clone with a count of one. The CDR3 nucleotides are TGTGCCAGCAGTCACCCGGACAGTCCCACTGAAGCTTTCTTT. Translated: CASSHPDSPTEAFF. V usage is TRBV6-5 and J usage is TRBJ1-1, with D possibly being TRBD1 (6 bases). The ends were cut back, 5 bases at V and 4 bases at J, with 14 bases in the middle. This CDR3 is 14 amino acids long. CDR1 and CDR2 from the germline V gene are MNHEY and SVGAGI.

The chain links TRBV6-6 to TRBJ1-6; D is unclear. The CDR3 has 14 residues. Germline V gene sequence: CDR1 MNHNY, CDR2 SVGAGI (reference sequence). V lost 1 base, J lost 5 bases, and 6 bases lay in between. CDR3 coding DNA: TGTGCCAGCAGTTACTTCGAGAATAATTCACCCCTCCACTTT. Its translation is CASSYFENNSPLHF.

The chain uses TRBV29-1 and TRBJ2-2, with 7 bases matching TRBD1. Per the germline V gene, CDR1 is SQVTM and CDR2 is ANQGSEA. The V gene end was trimmed by 4 bases and the J gene end by 4 bases; junction bases not matched to a gene: 3. The CDR3 has 13 amino acids. DNA of the CDR3: TGCAGCGTTGTGGGACAGATCACCGGGGAGCTGTTTTTT. This encodes CSVVGQITGELFF.

This clone was recorded only once. The chain is built from TRBV18 and TRBJ2-2, with a weak D call TRBD1 (5 bases). CDR3 size: 16 residues. The germline CDR1 and CDR2 sequences are KGHSH and LQKENI. Trimming took off 0 bases at V and 3 bases at J, with 11 bases between the two ends. The CDR3 loop reads CASSPPTSRDTGELFF. CDR3 nucleotide sequence: TGTGCCAGCTCACCACCGACCAGCAGGGACACCGGGGAGCTGTTTTTT.

The chain joins TRBV18 to TRBJ1-1, with D unclear. The germline V gene has CDR1 KGHSH and CDR2 LQKENI. V was cut by 2 bases and J by 0 bases, with 7 bases left in between. The CDR3 has 14 amino acids. In DNA form, the CDR3 reads TGTGCCAGCTCACCAGGAGGCTTGAACACTGAAGCTTTCTTT. Translation: CASSPGGLNTEAFF.

V usage is TRBV7-2 and J usage is TRBJ2-1, with a possible D match to TRBD2 (5 bases). Deletions cut 6 bases from V and 0 bases from J, with 9 bases between. Germline V gene lookup returns CDR1 SGHTA and CDR2 FQGNSA. This CDR3 region has 14 residues. This CDR3 is CASRSGSSYNEQFF. CDR3 sequence (DNA): TGTGCCAGCAGGTCGGGGAGCTCCTACAATGAGCAGTTCTTC.

The V and J genes are TRBV9 and TRBJ2-1; perhaps TRBD2 as D (6 bases). Germline V gene sequence: CDR1 SGDLS, CDR2 YYNGEE. The length of the CDR3 is 14 residues. V shed 0 bases and J shed 7 bases, with 11 bases lying between them. The CDR3 DNA is TGTGCCAGCAGCGTAGGGGGAGGTATTAATGAGCAGTTCTTC. The encoded protein is CASSVGGGINEQFF.

This clone has a single count. This rearrangement joins TRBV5-5 to TRBJ2-3, with a weak D call TRBD1 (6 bases). This CDR3 is built from 15 residues. The V gene lost 1 base and the J gene lost 2 bases, with 11 bases spanning the gap. Germline assignment: CDR1 SGHKS and CDR2 YYEKEE (reference sequence). The CDR3 protein is CASSLWQGFTDTQYF. The CDR3 DNA reads as TGTGCCAGCAGCTTGTGGCAGGGGTTCACAGATACGCAGTATTTT.

The rearrangement uses TRBV4-2 and TRBJ2-3, with D possibly being TRBD1 (6 bases). The germline CDR1 and CDR2 sequences are LGHNA and YNFKEQ. V lost 4 bases to trimming and J lost 3 bases, with 11 bases between them. The CDR3 contains 14 residues. Here the CDR3 DNA reads TGTGCCAGCAGCCCCTCAGGGGTAACAGATACGCAGTATTTT. Residues: CASSPSGVTDTQYF.

The chain is built from TRBV5-1 and TRBJ2-5, with 7 bases fitting TRBD1. The germline CDR1 and CDR2 sequences are SGHRS and YFSETQ. There are 16 residues in the CDR3. Unmatched junction bases numbered 14, after V lost 5 bases and J lost 4 bases. CDR3 in DNA: TGCGCCAGCAGTTTTTATGTCAACAGGGGCGGAGAGACCCAGTACTTC. It codes for CASSFYVNRGGETQYF.

The chain has TRBV11-3 and TRBJ1-3; D may be TRBD1 (5 bases). This CDR3 is built from 18 residues. Looked up from germline, CDR1 is SGHNT and CDR2 is YENEEA. The ends were cut back, 2 bases at V and 0 bases at J, with 17 bases in the middle. CDR3 DNA sequence: TGTGCCAGCAGCTTAACCTGGGACTCCCTGAGCTCTGGAAACACCATATATTTT. Protein product: CASSLTWDSLSSGNTIYF.

This sequence joins TRBV18 and TRBJ2-3, with no clear D. The CDR3 has 13 amino acids. The V and J ends lost 3 bases and 2 bases respectively, with 6 bases between them. In germline, CDR1 is KGHSH, CDR2 LQKENI. The CDR3: CASSPTLTDTQYF. The CDR3 DNA follows: TGTGCCAGCTCACCCACTCTCACAGATACGCAGTATTTT.

J is TRBJ2-1 and V is TRBV7-2; D possibly corresponds to TRBD2 (5 bases). The V end lost 5 bases, the J end lost 0 bases, and 14 bases lay between the germline ends. This CDR3 comprises 16 residues. The germline V gene encodes CDR1 SGHTA and CDR2 FQGNSA. As DNA, the CDR3 is TGTGCCAGCAGCCCCCCCAGCGGATACTCCTACAATGAGCAGTTCTTC. Protein product: CASSPPSGYSYNEQFF.

The chain joins TRBV13 to TRBJ1-2, with D perhaps matching TRBD1 (6 bases). The CDR3 runs to 16 residues. The germline V gene encodes CDR1 PRHDT and CDR2 FYEKMQ (reference sequence). V lost 5 bases, J lost 4 bases, and 20 bases lay in between. Here the CDR3 reads CASSPSTAQGLYGYTF. CDR3 DNA sequence: TGTGCCAGCAGCCCTAGCACGGCACAGGGTCTCTATGGCTACACCTTC.

This chain joins TRBV24-1 and TRBJ2-7; TRBD2 matches at 14 bases. Germline V lookup: CDR1 KGHDR, CDR2 SFDVKD. The CDR3 covers 16 residues. V lost 3 bases to trimming and J lost 5 bases; unmatched junction nucleotides: 5. The CDR3: CATSDGTSGSINEQYF. CDR3 bases: TGTGCCACCAGTGATGGGACTAGCGGGAGCATTAACGAGCAGTACTTC.

The chain couples TRBV4-1 to TRBJ2-3; D ambiguous. Per germline, CDR1 MGHRA and CDR2 YSYEKL. Deletions cut 0 bases from V and 3 bases from J, with 10 bases between. This CDR3 spans 15 amino acids. The CDR3 DNA is TGCGCCAGCAGCCAAGATGAGGAGAGAACAGATACGCAGTATTTT. It is translated as CASSQDEERTDTQYF.

The chain joins TRBV5-5 to TRBJ2-3; 7 bases match TRBD1. CDR3 length equals 16 residues. The V gene's germline CDR1 is SGHKS and CDR2 YYEKEE (reference sequence). Trimming took 0 bases from V and 1 from J; bases not matched to a gene: 5. In DNA form, the CDR3 reads TGTGCCAGCAGCTTGGGACAGGGTGGAGGCACAGATACGCAGTATTTT. This gives the protein CASSLGQGGGTDTQYF.